A selection of T cell receptor beta chains follows, all from one sample in a study of beta chain features in type 1 diabetes. Profiling relied on immunoSEQ multiplex PCR, and the TCRdb table lists in-frame clones only, not all of them. The sample has hundreds of thousands of clones; 25% to 35% are singletons. Sequenced input: naive CD4+ T cells from blood. These receptors came from a young man in good health. Each CDR3 is given with its conserved first and last residue. A D gene is named only where the DNA matches it firmly. The size entry is marked missing in some rows and otherwise reads once, few, many or a size class.

TRBJ2-3 | . | TRBV7-9 | . | CASRSRADTQYF | TGTGCCAGCAGGTCCCGGGCAGATACGCAGTATTTT
TRBJ2-2 | . | TRBV6-6 | . | CASSYGLAPTGELFF | TGTGCCAGCAGTTACGGGTTAGCGCCCACCGGGGAGCTGTTTTTT
TRBJ2-3 | . | TRBV30 | . | CAWTVSDTQYF | TGTGCCTGGACGGTTTCGGATACGCAGTATTTT
TRBJ2-2 | . | TRBV9 | TRBD1 | CASRTTGANTGELFF | TGTGCCAGCAGGACGACAGGGGCGAACACCGGGGAGCTGTTTTTT
TRBJ2-7 | . | TRBV27 | TRBD2 | CASRGAGGPYEQYF | TGTGCCAGCAGGGGAGCGGGAGGGCCCTACGAGCAGTACTTC
TRBJ2-5 | . | TRBV12-5 | TRBD2 | CASGLAGDETQYF | TGTGCTAGTGGCCTAGCGGGAGATGAGACCCAGTACTTC
TRBJ1-2 | . | TRBV25-1 | . | CASSKSGYGYTF | TGTGCCAGCAGTAAATCAGGGTATGGCTACACCTTC
TRBJ2-6 | . | TRBV19 | . | CASSTTGLDVLTF | TGTGCCAGTAGTACGACAGGACTCGACGTCCTGACTTTC
TRBJ2-7 | few | TRBV5-1 | TRBD2 | CASSLSFSGISYEQYF | TGCGCCAGCAGCTTGTCGTTTAGCGGGATCTCCTACGAGCAGTACTTC
TRBJ2-7 | few | TRBV5-6 | TRBD2 | CASRRAGVQEQYF | TGTGCCAGCAGGAGAGCGGGAGTACAAGAGCAGTACTTC
TRBJ1-2 | . | TRBV7-2 | . | CASSLAPRAGGYTF | TGTGCCAGCAGCTTAGCCCCCCGGGCAGGGGGCTACACCTTC
TRBJ2-1 | once | TRBV4-1 | . | CASSQPLATRGNEQFF | TGCGCCAGCAGCCAGCCGCTAGCGACCCGGGGCAATGAGCAGTTCTTC
TRBJ2-1 | . | TRBV2 | TRBD1 | CASSKDRDNEQFF | TGTGCCAGCAGTAAGGACAGGGACAATGAGCAGTTCTTC
TRBJ2-7 | . | TRBV7-2 | TRBD2 | CASSFGGSNYEQYF | TGTGCCAGCAGCTTCGGCGGGAGCAACTACGAGCAGTACTTC
TRBJ2-1 | . | TRBV19 | . | CATTGLYNEQFF | TGTGCCACTACGGGACTCTACAATGAGCAGTTCTTC
TRBJ2-5 | . | TRBV29-1 | . | CSVGQIQETQYF | TGCAGCGTAGGACAGATTCAAGAGACCCAGTACTTC
TRBJ2-3 | few | TRBV7-3 | TRBD2 | CASSLLPSGRGTDTQYF | TGTGCCAGCAGCTTACTGCCTAGCGGGAGAGGCACAGATACGCAGTATTTT
TRBJ2-1 | . | TRBV30 | TRBD1 | CAWRSAGGHNEQFF | TGTGCCTGGAGATCGGCAGGGGGCCACAATGAGCAGTTCTTC
TRBJ2-7 | . | TRBV6-5 | TRBD1 | CASSCNGQGKDYEQYF | TGTGCCAGCAGTTGCAACGGACAGGGGAAAGACTACGAGCAGTACTTC
TRBJ2-1 | few | TRBV11-2 | . | CASSFRGINEQFF | TGTGCCAGCAGCTTTAGGGGAATCAATGAGCAGTTCTTC
TRBJ2-7 | few | TRBV28 | TRBD1 | CASNGQGDEQYF | TGTGCCAGCAACGGACAGGGGGACGAGCAGTACTTC
TRBJ2-5 | few | TRBV6-1 | . | CASSENPRQKTQYF | TGTGCCAGCAGTGAAAACCCCCGGCAGAAGACCCAGTACTTC
TRBJ1-1 | . | TRBV6-1 | . | CASSLINTEAFF | TGTGCCAGCAGCTTGATTAACACTGAAGCTTTCTTT
TRBJ2-7 | few | TRBV7-2 | . | CASSLGAGAAYEQYF | TGTGCCAGCAGCTTGGGGGCTGGGGCGGCCTACGAGCAGTACTTC
TRBJ2-1 | few | TRBV25-1 | . | CASSPIVGLNNEQFF | TGTGCCAGCAGCCCAATAGTAGGACTTAACAATGAGCAGTTCTTC
TRBJ1-5 | . | TRBV30 | . | CAWRGQYNQPQHF | TGTGCCTGGAGAGGGCAGTACAATCAGCCCCAGCATTTT
TRBJ2-7 | few | TRBV25-1 | . | CASSGALNYEQYF | TGTGCCAGCAGTGGGGCCCTGAACTACGAGCAGTACTTC
TRBJ2-1 | . | TRBV27 | . | CASSLKLRQFF | TGTGCCAGCAGTTTAAAGTTGCGGCAGTTCTTC
TRBJ2-2 | . | TRBV7-9 | TRBD1 | CASSFAPGTVTGELFF | TGTGCCAGCAGCTTCGCTCCCGGGACAGTCACCGGGGAGCTGTTTTTT
TRBJ2-1 | few | TRBV7-2 | . | CASSASRVEQFF | TGTGCCAGCAGCGCGAGCAGGGTCGAGCAGTTCTTC
TRBJ2-7 | . | TRBV7-8 | . | CASSTRDPTYEQYF | TGTGCCAGCAGCACCCGGGACCCAACCTACGAGCAGTACTTC
TRBJ2-7 | . | TRBV27 | TRBD2 | CASSKLAGVSEQYF | TGTGCCAGCAGTAAACTAGCGGGAGTGAGCGAGCAGTACTTC
TRBJ2-1 | many | TRBV7-2 | . | CASSFYNEQFF | TGTGCCAGCAGCTTTTACAATGAGCAGTTCTTC
TRBJ1-2 | . | TRBV6-6 | TRBD1 | CASSYANRGVGYGYTF | TGTGCCAGCAGTTACGCCAACAGGGGCGTCGGCTATGGCTACACCTTC
TRBJ1-2 | . | TRBV29-1 | TRBD1 | CSVEGTAANYGYTF | TGCAGCGTTGAGGGGACAGCGGCTAACTATGGCTACACCTTC
TRBJ2-7 | . | TRBV21-1 | . | CASSKLGRLDYEQYF | TGTGCCAGCAGCAAATTAGGGAGACTGGACTACGAGCAGTACTTC
TRBJ2-3 | few | TRBV7-2 | . | CASSLARGTDTQYF | TGTGCCAGCAGCTTAGCGAGGGGGACAGATACGCAGTATTTT
TRBJ2-7 | . | TRBV28 | TRBD1 | CASSVLRGQTSYEQYF | TGTGCCAGCAGTGTACTTCGGGGACAGACCTCCTACGAGCAGTACTTC
TRBJ2-3 | few | TRBV2 | TRBD2 | CASRDSGRGPDTQYF | TGTGCCAGCAGGGATAGCGGGAGAGGGCCAGATACGCAGTATTTT
TRBJ2-5 | few | TRBV6-6 | TRBD1 | CASSVGQGARETQYF | TGTGCCAGCAGTGTTGGGCAGGGGGCAAGGGAGACCCAGTACTTC
TRBJ1-2 | few | TRBV30 | TRBD1 | CAWSRDRGYTF | TGTGCCTGGAGTCGGGACAGGGGCTACACCTTC
TRBJ2-7 | . | TRBV4-1 | TRBD2 | CASSQEAGGLRYEQYF | TGCGCCAGCAGCCAAGAAGCCGGGGGGTTAAGGTACGAGCAGTACTTC
TRBJ2-7 | few | TRBV30 | TRBD1 | CAGHTGEYSYEQYF | TGTGCCGGACACACAGGGGAATACTCCTACGAGCAGTACTTC
TRBJ2-1 | . | TRBV23-1 | . | CASKFAGEEKDEQFF | TGCGCCAGCAAATTCGCCGGGGAAGAGAAGGATGAGCAGTTCTTC
TRBJ2-7 | . | TRBV7-9 | . | CASSFETEKAAF | TGTGCCAGCAGCTTCGAGACGGAGAAGGCTGCCTTC
TRBJ2-3 | . | TRBV29-1 | . | CSVVRAGRTDTQYF | TGCAGCGTTGTTAGGGCAGGCCGCACAGATACGCAGTATTTT
TRBJ2-7 | . | TRBV5-1 | . | CASSRRDSYEQYF | TGCGCCAGCAGCCGACGGGACTCCTACGAGCAGTACTTC
TRBJ2-5 | . | TRBV2 | TRBD1 | CASSAYGTAQETQYF | TGTGCCAGCAGTGCCTACGGGACAGCACAAGAGACCCAGTACTTC
TRBJ1-1 | . | TRBV6-5 | . | CASSRTRSTEAFF | TGTGCCAGCAGCAGGACTCGATCCACTGAAGCTTTCTTT
TRBJ2-1 | . | TRBV29-1 | . | CSVEVDSYNEQFF | TGCAGCGTTGAAGTAGATTCCTACAATGAGCAGTTCTTC
TRBJ2-5 | few | TRBV9 | TRBD2 | CASSVDPSGRETQYF | TGTGCCAGCAGCGTAGATCCTAGCGGGAGGGAGACCCAGTACTTC
TRBJ2-7 | . | TRBV28 | . | CASSLVRERPEQYF | TGTGCCAGCAGTTTGGTGCGAGAGCGTCCCGAGCAGTACTTC
TRBJ2-7 | few | TRBV29-1 | TRBD2 | CSVSGRSYEQYF | TGCAGCGTGAGCGGGAGGTCCTACGAGCAGTACTTC